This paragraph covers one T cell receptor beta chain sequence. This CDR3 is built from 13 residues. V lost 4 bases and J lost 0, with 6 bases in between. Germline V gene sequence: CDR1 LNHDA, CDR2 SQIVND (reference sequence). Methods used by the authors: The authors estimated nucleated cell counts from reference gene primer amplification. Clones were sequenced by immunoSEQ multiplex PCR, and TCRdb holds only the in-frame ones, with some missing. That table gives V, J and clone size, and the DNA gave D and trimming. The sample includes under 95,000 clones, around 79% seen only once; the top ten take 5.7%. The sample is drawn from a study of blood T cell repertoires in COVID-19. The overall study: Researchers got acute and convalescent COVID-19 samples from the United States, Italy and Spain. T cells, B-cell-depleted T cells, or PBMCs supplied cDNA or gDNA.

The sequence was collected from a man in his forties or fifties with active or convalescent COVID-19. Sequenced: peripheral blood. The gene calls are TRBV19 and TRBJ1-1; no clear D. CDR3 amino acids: CASSKDMNTEAFF. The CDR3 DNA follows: TGTGCCAGTAGTAAAGACATGAACACTGAAGCTTTCTTT.